This TCR beta chain was retrieved from a study of T cells in Graves' hyperthyroidism and ophthalmopathy (dated by TCRdb to the late 2010s). Study-level background: Peripheral blood was collected at initial diagnosis, before any treatment. To identify TCR V-J signatures that set the groups apart, the researchers used a discovery cohort of 90 to 100 patients, made up of 40 to 45 with Graves' ophthalmopathy and 57 with stable Graves' hyperthyroidism. An independent validation cohort of some 18 hyperthyroidism patients and roughly 16 patients who later progressed to ophthalmopathy tested prospective prediction of ophthalmopathy. For training and testing, the 100 or so patients in the discovery cohort were randomly divided in a 7:3 ratio. The study also compared thyroid tissue and blood T-cell repertoires from about 6 Graves' hyperthyroidism patients. After sampling, hyperthyroidism patients received methimazole starting at 30 mg daily, and ophthalmopathy patients received high-dose intravenous methylprednisolone. According to the paper, TCR Vbeta CDR3 sequencing was carried out on some 130 peripheral blood samples, which came from fewer than 50 ophthalmopathy, 75 or so hyperthyroidism and about 17 progressor patients. What the research found in general, with its limitations: Most expanded thyroid clonotypes (frequency above 0.001) were also detected in blood, a finding suggesting that blood repertoires may reflect thyroid immune responses. During validation, the model predicted progression to ophthalmopathy a median of about 6.5 months ahead of onset, with almost 71% sensitivity and 72.22% specificity. No statistical method was used to set the sample size in advance, and investigators knew the group allocation. In cross-validation, a model built on a 13 V-J signature told ophthalmopathy apart from stable hyperthyroidism with under 90% sensitivity and roughly 81% specificity, and in testing the same model reached 80%/75%.

This clonotype was counted many times. Its antigen target is currently unknown. Base-call qualities are not available, and no considerably larger clone is one nucleotide away. A distance of 11 bases separates the germline ends of V and J, which lose 5 bases and 6 bases respectively. Including the terminal cysteine and phenylalanine, the CDR3 comprises 13 residues. CDR3 DNA is the only sequence kept; it has 39 bases, read in frame from the first base. The germline V gene provides CDR1 ENHRY and CDR2 SYGVKD. TCR beta CDR3 regions were amplified from RNA transcripts. The TCR CDR3 was subjected to a first round of RT-PCR using the HTBI primer set and the Qiagen OneStep RT-PCR kit. The libraries were constructed in a second round of multiplex PCR and then size-selected and purified. Paired-end sequencing of the libraries was performed with 100 bp reads on an Illumina HiSeq2000. On the study's bioinformatics: SOAPnuke was used to process the raw data, removing reads that contained adapters or uncalled bases, had a mean Phred below 15, or lacked an exact match to the constant primer or identifier. COPE v1.2.5 was used to merge high-quality paired reads, and clonotypes were defined as unique nucleotide sequences. MiTCR v1.1 was used to align clonotypes to the IMGT TRBV, TRBD and TRBJ reference segments. The analysis included only V-J combinations with a frequency above 0.0001, which together covered around 99% of the repertoires. The TCS score was defined as the ratio of F50 (clonal expansion) to E x V (chaos), calculated using BLOSUM62-based TCRdist between CDR3 peptides within each V-J. Welch's t-statistics and random forest reduced some 510 V-J features to fewer than 15, which were used in a naive Bayes classifier (R e1071). In-frame beta chains were kept once TCRdb had trimmed the public reads at Q25 with fastp and called clones with MiXCR. A single entry per CDR3 protein holds the most common genes and DNA from its merged rows. The V and J calls shown here were made by TCRdb, not taken from the authors' results. The sample contains hundreds of thousands of distinct CDR3 sequences, about 14% of them found a single time. Less than 15% of the sample is in the top ten clones.

Ophthalmopathy patients had moderately to severely active disease, Clinical Activity Score of at least 3, NOSPECS grade of at least 4, and duration under 3 months. The study excluded patients with uncontrolled infections, other autoimmune diseases, pregnancy or lactation. Diagnoses were based on clinical symptoms, serum thyroxine and TRAb, thyroid ultrasound and orbital computed tomography. PBMCs were separated from roughly 9.3 ml of fresh peripheral blood using Ficoll-Paque density gradient centrifugation. Total RNA was extracted with Trizol reagent, and quality was checked on an Agilent 2100 Bioanalyzer.

This TCR came from a young man with Graves' ophthalmopathy. The sample consisted of blood. This chain is built from TRBV10-3 and TRBJ2-1; the best D guess is TRBD1, with 6 bases matching. The nucleotide sequence reads as follows: TGTGCCATCAGTTCGGGACAAATCAATGAGCAGTTCTTC. Translated, it reads CAISSGQINEQFF.